This TCR beta chain is from a study of blood T cell repertoires in COVID-19 (dated by TCRdb to 2019 to 2021). Study-wide context: Samples from collaborators originated in the United States, Italy and Spain and spanned both the acute and convalescent phases of COVID-19. The material from the prospective study consisted of cDNA or gDNA derived from T cells, B-cell-depleted T cells, or PBMCs. HLA class I and class II types, where available, came from metadata supplied by the sample provider rather than from assay-based typing. The dataset comprised deeply sampled blood TCRbeta repertoires from subjects exposed to, actively infected with, or recovered from COVID-19. The samples were drawn from two sources: the first 160 participants of the ongoing ImmuneRACE study, and 1,200 or so subjects contributed by 6 global collaborators. A freely available public database, intended as a resource for researchers studying the immune response to SARS-CoV-2, is where the repertoires were released. The sample metadata nearly always contained a de-identified subject ID, COVID-19 status, age in years and sex. The study at large found these results: The quantity of clinical and demographic metadata differed by source and by participant and was supplied without curation.

TCRbeta CDR3 regions were amplified from genomic DNA using the immunoSEQ Assay, a bias-controlled multiplex PCR. On the study's bioinformatics: Within the assay, amplification of reference gene primers was used to estimate how many nucleated cells each sample contained. To quantify the absolute abundance of each unique TCRbeta CDR3 rearrangement, sequence reads were collapsed and filtered. For each sample, productive Simpson clonality was calculated by taking the square root of Simpson's diversity index across productive rearrangements. The source is immuneACCESS, and TCRdb retained only in-frame sequences with V and J called. Part of the clones is not carried over; for the studies checked, unresolved V genes explain less than half of this, and the remainder is unexplained. That table gives V, J and clone size, and the DNA gave D and trimming. The sample yields 250,000 or so clones; 80% to 90% were counted once. The ten largest clones take up 3% to 3.5% of the sample.

On this clone itself: No cognate antigen has been identified for it. No base quality values were provided; no much bigger clone lies one nucleotide off.

Inclusive of the bounding cysteine and phenylalanine, the CDR3 is 14 residues long. Only the CDR3 region is kept as DNA, spanning 42 bases read in frame from base 1. Taken from the germline V gene, the CDR1 and CDR2 loops are SGHDT and YYEEEE. Unmatched junction bases come to 3, with V trimmed by 1 base and J by 2 bases. Participants in the prospective study were enrolled through a virtual design, were aged 18 to 89 years, and lived in approximately 25 United States geographic areas. In the prospective study, cohorts were assigned on the basis of participant-reported clinical history obtained from a screening survey and a study questionnaire. Exposed participants had been in contact, within 2 weeks of entering the study, with a person who had a PCR-confirmed or clinician-diagnosed case of COVID-19. In the prospective study, mobile phlebotomists collected whole blood, serum and a nasopharyngeal or oropharyngeal swab from each participant. Participants in the prospective study had the option to provide additional blood draws and questionnaires over an approximately 2-month period. Before DNA extraction, blood samples from the prospective study were shipped at room temperature or frozen.

Sequencing was performed on PBMCs or T cells enriched from blood (not recorded which). This clonotype was sampled from a middle-aged woman who had been exposed to COVID-19. This chain is built from TRBV5-6 and TRBJ2-7; TRBD1 matches 7 bases in the middle. Here is the DNA: TGTGCCAGCAGCTTGACCGGGACAGCCTACGAGCAGTACTTC. Translated, this gives CASSLTGTAYEQYF.